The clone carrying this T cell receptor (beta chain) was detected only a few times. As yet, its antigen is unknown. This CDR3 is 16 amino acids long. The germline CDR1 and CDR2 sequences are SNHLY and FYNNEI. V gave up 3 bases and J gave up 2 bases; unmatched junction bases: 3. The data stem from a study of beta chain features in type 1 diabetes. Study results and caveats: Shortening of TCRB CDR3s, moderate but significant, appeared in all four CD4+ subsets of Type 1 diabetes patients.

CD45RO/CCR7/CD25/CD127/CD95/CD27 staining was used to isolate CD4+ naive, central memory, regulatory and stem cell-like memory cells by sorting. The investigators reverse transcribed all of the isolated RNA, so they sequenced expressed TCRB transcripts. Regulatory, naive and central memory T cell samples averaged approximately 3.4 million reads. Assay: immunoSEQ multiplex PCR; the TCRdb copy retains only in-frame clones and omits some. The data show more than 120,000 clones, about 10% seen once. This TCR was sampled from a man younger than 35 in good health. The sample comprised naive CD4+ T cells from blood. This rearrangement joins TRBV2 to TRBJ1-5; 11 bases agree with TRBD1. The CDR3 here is CASSDRTGGGNQPQHF. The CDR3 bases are TGTGCCAGCAGTGACAGGACAGGGGGCGGCAATCAGCCCCAGCATTTT. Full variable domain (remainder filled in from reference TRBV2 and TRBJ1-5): EPEVTQTPSHQVTQMGQEVILRCVPISNHLYFYWYRQILGQKVEFLVSFYNNEISEKSEIFDDQFSVERPDGSNFTLKIRSTKLEDSAMYFCASSDRTGGGNQPQHFGDGTRLSIL.